This TCR beta chain was sequenced for a study of identical twins. This clonotype was recorded many times. As yet, its antigen is unknown. Template switching added a universal primer binding site, and final cDNA carried unique molecular identifiers. TCRdb redid the calling of the 5' RACE reads with MiXCR, one entry per CDR3 protein. This table has 690,000 or so distinct CDR3 sequences, around 6% appearing once. Study conclusions and caveats: Its conclusions, products of cross-sectional statistical analysis, did not come from following the same donors. Compared with unrelated sharing, twin-shared out-of-frame alpha sequences had more low-probability sequences.

V dropped 5 bases and J dropped 7; count of bases not matched to a gene: 8. This CDR3 has 16 amino acids. Germline V gene lookup returns CDR1 LGHNA and CDR2 YNFKEQ. Healthy Caucasians alone served as donors. The chain carries TRBV4-2 and TRBJ2-2, with 12 nucleotides matching TRBD2. Sequenced input: naive T cells sorted from blood. This receptor was taken from a man younger than 35 in good health. CDR3 DNA: TGTGCCAGCAGCACGCCTAGCGGGAGGGCCTTCGGGGAGCTGTTTTTT. Translated, it gives CASSTPSGRAFGELFF.